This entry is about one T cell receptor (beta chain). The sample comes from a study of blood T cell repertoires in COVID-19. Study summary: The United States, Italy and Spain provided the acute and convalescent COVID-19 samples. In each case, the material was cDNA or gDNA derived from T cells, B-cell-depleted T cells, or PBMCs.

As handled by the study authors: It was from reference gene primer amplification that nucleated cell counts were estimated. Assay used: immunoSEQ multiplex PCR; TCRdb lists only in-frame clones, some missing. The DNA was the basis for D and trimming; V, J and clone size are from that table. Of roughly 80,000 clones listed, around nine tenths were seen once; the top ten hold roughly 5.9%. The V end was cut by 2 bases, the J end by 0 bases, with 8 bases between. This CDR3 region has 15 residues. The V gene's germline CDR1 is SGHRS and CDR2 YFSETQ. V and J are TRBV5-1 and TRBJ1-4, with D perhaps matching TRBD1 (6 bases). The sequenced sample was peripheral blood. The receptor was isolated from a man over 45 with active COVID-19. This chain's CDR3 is CASSLSGATNEKLFF. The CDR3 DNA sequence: TGCGCCAGCAGCTTATCAGGGGCAACTAATGAAAAACTGTTTTTT.